What follows are 6 T cell receptor beta chains derived from one specimen sequenced in a study of T-cell memory formation after mild COVID-19. TCRdb reanalysed the 5' RACE reads using MiXCR and keeps one entry per CDR3 protein. The sample consists of about 360,000 distinct CDR3 sequences, over 10% of them appearing once. Sample: PBMCs or a T cell subset sorted from them (not recorded which). The source of these receptors is a man aged 18 to 29 who had mild COVID-19 (a few samples of this study predate the infection). Cell type and time point are not known.

The V gene is TRBV7-8, the J gene TRBJ2-1; TRBD2 matches at 9 bases. The CDR3 spans 14 residues. The V and J ends lost 8 bases and 6 bases, in that order; junction bases with no gene match: 8. Germline V gene lookup returns CDR1 SGHVS and CDR2 FQNEAQ. The CDR3 sequence: CASGGGVLGNEQFF. The CDR3 coding sequence is TGTGCCAGCGGCGGGGGGGTTCTGGGCAATGAGCAGTTCTTC.

V and J are TRBV4-2 and TRBJ1-2; D not certain. The length of the CDR3 is 14 residues. Deletions cut 0 bases from V and 8 bases from J, with 13 bases between. CDR1 and CDR2 (germline): LGHNA, YNFKEQ. CDR3 sequence: CASSQDAGSGGYTF. DNA for the CDR3: TGTGCCAGCAGCCAAGATGCAGGATCGGGGGGCTACACCTTC.

This chain links TRBV6-5 with TRBJ2-5; TRBD2 matches at 8 bases. The J segment lost 4 bases and the V segment lost 6 bases, leaving 10 bases of the junction unmatched. This CDR3 spans 15 amino acids. The germline V gene has CDR1 MNHEY and CDR2 SVGAGI. The CDR3 loop is CASRAGGGGGETQYF. Written as DNA, the CDR3 is TGTGCCAGCAGGGCCGGGGGGGGTGGAGGAGAGACCCAGTACTTC.

The rearrangement links TRBV27 to TRBJ1-2; no clear D gene. Germline V lookup: CDR1 MNHEY, CDR2 SMNVEV (reference sequence). This CDR3 region has 15 residues. With 4 bases removed from V and 9 bases from J, the gap between germline ends came to 21 bases. The CDR3: CASSWSVAFPGSYTF. Written as DNA, the CDR3 is TGTGCCAGCAGTTGGTCAGTCGCCTTCCCGGGGAGCTACACCTTC.

This clonotype is a singleton in its sample. This sequence joins TRBV28 and TRBJ2-7; D tentatively reads TRBD1 or TRBD2 (5 bases each). The V end was cut by 5 bases, the J end by 6 bases, with 14 bases between. The CDR3 contains 13 residues. CDR1 and CDR2 (germline): MDHEN, SYDVKM. Written as DNA, the CDR3 is TGTGCCAGCAGTCCTATGGGGGTAATCGAGCAGTACGTC. It codes for CASSPMGVIEQYV.

In this sample, this clonotype turned up a few times. This CDR3 reads CASSLIGEPDTQYF. The CDR3 bases are TGTGCCAGCAGTTTGATAGGGGAGCCAGATACGCAGTATTTT. The rearrangement uses TRBV12-3 or TRBV12-4 and TRBJ2-3; D is possibly TRBD1 or TRBD2 (5 bases each). The CDR3 loop spans 14 amino acids. Deletions cut 3 bases from V and 4 bases from J, with 11 bases between.